One and the same sample provided the 3 T cell receptor beta chains below, sequenced in a study of T-cell reconstitution after alpha-beta-depleted transplantation in children. A TCRbeta library incorporating unique molecular identifiers was prepared. TCRdb passed the PCR reads through MiXCR, listing each CDR3 protein once. This sample has approximately 400,000 distinct CDR3 sequences, with about a tenth found just once. The sample in question was PBMCs from the stem cell graft donor, obtained from the stem cell graft. These receptors all stem from a human donor who donated a stem cell graft to a child with acute myeloid leukemia.

This clonotype came up a few times. This chain joins TRBV5-1 and TRBJ1-5; D remains ambiguous. The germline gives CDR1 SGHRS, CDR2 YFSETQ. CDR3 size: 13 residues. V lost 0 bases, J lost 10 bases, and 11 bases lay in between. CDR3 amino acids: CASSLAGYGPQHF. CDR3 bases: TGCGCCAGCAGCTTGGCGGGCTATGGTCCCCAGCATTTT.

The rearrangement uses TRBV5-1 and TRBJ1-2; TRBD1 is a possible D gene (5 bases). The germline gives CDR1 SGHRS, CDR2 YFSETQ. The CDR3 sequence is 17 residues long. V was pared by 4 bases and J by 0 bases, with 19 bases between. The CDR3 bases are TGCGCCAGCAGCATCCACGACCCGGGACGGGCTAACTATGGCTACACCTTC. This gives the protein CASSIHDPGRANYGYTF.

The rearrangement links TRBV6-1 to TRBJ2-1; D is undetermined. The germline CDR1 and CDR2 sequences are MNHNS and SASEGT. The V and J ends lost 4 bases and 9 bases respectively, with 13 bases between them. This CDR3 has 13 amino acids. CDR3 in DNA: TGTGCCAGCAGTGGCAGTGGAAAGGGTGAGCAGTTCTTC. This sequence encodes CASSGSGKGEQFF.